Listed here are 22 T cell receptor beta chains from one sample, sequenced in a study of blood T cell repertoires in COVID-19. TCRdb's table, derived via immunoSEQ multiplex PCR, lists solely in-frame clones and lacks some. The data contain some 460,000 clones, roughly 89% of them seen just once; the ten biggest clones take up more than 4%. What was sequenced was peripheral blood. The receptors were gathered from a woman in her twenties or thirties with acute or convalescent COVID-19.

The J gene is TRBJ1-5, the V gene TRBV12-3 or TRBV12-4, with D possibly matching TRBD1 (5 bases). The germline V and J ends were trimmed by 7 bases and 4 bases, with 11 bases remaining between them. There are 13 residues in the CDR3. The CDR3 coding sequence is TGTGCCAGCACGACTCAGGGAAATCAGCCCCAGCATTTT. Its translation is CASTTQGNQPQHF.

The chain has TRBV15 and TRBJ2-7; D unclear. Looked up from germline, CDR1 is LNHNV and CDR2 is YYDKDF (reference sequence). CDR3 length equals 11 residues. The V end was cut by 4 bases, the J end by 6 bases, with 7 bases between. DNA for the CDR3: TGTGCCACCAGCAACTCACGCGAGCAGTACTTC. It is translated as CATSNSREQYF.

This sequence joins TRBV28 and TRBJ1-2; 8 nucleotides line up with TRBD1. The CDR3 is 14 residues long. Germline CDR1 MDHEN, CDR2 SYDVKM. J gave up 3 bases and V 2 bases, and 2 bases lay outside the gene matches. DNA for the CDR3: TGTGCCAGCAGTTTACCAGGGGGCGACTATGGCTACACCTTC. This sequence encodes CASSLPGGDYGYTF.

This clone was detected only a few times. The chain recombines TRBV5-6 with TRBJ2-2; D remains ambiguous. Germline lookup yields CDR1 SGHDT and CDR2 YYEEEE. Trimming cost V 3 bases and J 7 bases, with 10 bases left between them. The CDR3 runs 13 residues. Here the CDR3 reads CASSWSTGGELFF. CDR3 nucleotides: TGTGCCAGCAGCTGGAGCACGGGCGGGGAGCTGTTTTTT.

Notes on this clone: The same CDR3 is also encoded by other DNA sequences in this sample. This sequence joins TRBV27 and TRBJ2-7, with D possibly matching TRBD2 (7 bases). CDR1 and CDR2 (germline): MNHEY, SMNVEV (reference sequence). Trimming removed 0 bases from V and 2 bases from J, with 11 bases in between. This CDR3 region has 15 residues. The CDR3 spells CASSLSGGLAYEQYF. The DNA for the CDR3 is TGTGCCAGCAGTTTATCCGGGGGGCTAGCCTACGAGCAGTACTTC.

The chain is built from TRBV30 and TRBJ1-4; 8 nucleotides agree with TRBD1. The V gene's germline CDR1 is GTSNPN and CDR2 SVGIG (reference sequence). CDR3 size: 15 residues. The V gene end was trimmed by 0 bases and the J gene end by 7 bases; junction bases not matched to a gene: 7. This CDR3 reads CAWSVPQGASEKLFF. The CDR3 DNA reads as TGTGCCTGGAGTGTCCCCCAGGGGGCGAGTGAAAAACTGTTTTTT.

The gene calls are TRBV18 and TRBJ2-5; weak D call: TRBD2 (6 bases). Germline V gene sequence: CDR1 KGHSH, CDR2 LQKENI. The CDR3 runs 13 residues. The V gene lost 3 bases and the J gene lost 5 bases, with 10 bases spanning the gap. The chain's CDR3 is CASSPGRSETQYF. The CDR3 DNA reads as TGTGCCAGCTCACCGGGGAGGTCTGAGACCCAGTACTTC.

Concerning this clone: The same CDR3 can be traced to other DNA sequences in this sample. This chain joins TRBV9 and TRBJ2-7; 11 nucleotides match TRBD1. The CDR3 length is 14 residues. The V and J ends lost 3 bases and 3 bases, in that order; junction bases with no gene match: 2. CDR1 and CDR2 from the germline V gene are SGDLS and YYNGEE. The CDR3: CASSAGTGGYEQYF. The CDR3 DNA is TGTGCCAGCAGCGCGGGGACAGGGGGCTACGAGCAGTACTTC.

The J gene is TRBJ1-5, the V gene TRBV5-5, with TRBD1 matching over 10 bases. The CDR3 is 14 amino acids. With V trimmed by 3 bases and J by 8 bases, 5 bases remained unmatched. The germline gives CDR1 SGHKS, CDR2 YYEKEE (reference sequence). The CDR3 DNA reads as TGTGCCAGCAGCTCGGACAGGGGGGGGGAGCCCCAGCATTTT. It codes for CASSSDRGGEPQHF.

The CDR3, as DNA: TGTGCCAGCAGTGAAGCCAACAGGGCTGAGCAGTTCTTC. This sequence encodes CASSEANRAEQFF. This chain uses TRBV2 with TRBJ2-1, with a weak D call TRBD1 (6 bases). The CDR3 loop spans 13 amino acids. Germline values: CDR1 SNHLY, CDR2 FYNNEI. V was trimmed by 0 bases and J by 9 bases, leaving 9 bases between them.

The chain employs TRBV7-9 and TRBJ2-5; TRBD2 aligns across 11 bases. The germline gives CDR1 SEHNR, CDR2 FQNEAQ (reference sequence). The CDR3 sequence is 15 residues long. V gave up 3 bases and J gave up 2 bases; unmatched junction bases: 2. The CDR3 loop is CASSLTSGAQETQYF. CDR3 bases: TGTGCCAGCAGCTTGACTAGCGGGGCACAAGAGACCCAGTACTTC.

This clone appeared a single time. This chain links TRBV4-2 with TRBJ1-2; the D gene is possibly TRBD1 (5 bases). Germline V CDR1 and CDR2: LGHNA, YNFKEQ. The CDR3 loop spans 14 amino acids. Trimming pared 0 bases from V and 4 bases from J, leaving 9 bases between. The CDR3 is CASSQERGFYGYTF. The CDR3 coding sequence is TGTGCCAGCAGCCAAGAAAGGGGATTCTATGGCTACACCTTC.

This sequence joins TRBV15 and TRBJ2-1; D gene unclear. Germline V gives CDR1 LNHNV, CDR2 YYDKDF (reference sequence). V dropped 6 bases and J dropped 2 bases, with 29 bases sitting between them. The CDR3 runs 20 residues. CDR3 DNA sequence: TGTGCCACCAGAGCGCTCGCCGAGGATCCTAAAATGATTGCCTACAATGAGCAGTTCTTC. It codes for CATRALAEDPKMIAYNEQFF.

J is TRBJ2-7 and V is TRBV5-1; D is ambiguous. The CDR3 length is 15 residues. V lost 1 base to trimming and J lost 6 bases, with 17 bases between them. Germline V gene lookup returns CDR1 SGHRS and CDR2 YFSETQ. The CDR3 here is CASSLFLKEKSEQYF. CDR3 bases: TGCGCCAGCAGCTTGTTTTTGAAGGAGAAGAGCGAGCAGTACTTC.

This sequence joins TRBV6-5 and TRBJ1-2, with 7 positions matching TRBD1. Germline CDR1 reads MNHEY; CDR2 reads SVGAGI. This CDR3 contains 13 residues. The V gene end was trimmed by 5 bases and the J gene end by 4 bases; junction bases not matched to a gene: 4. The CDR3 spells CASSQGDGYGYTF. The CDR3 nucleotides are TGTGCCAGCAGTCAGGGGGACGGCTATGGCTACACCTTC.

V and J are TRBV10-3 and TRBJ1-2, with a possible D match to TRBD1 (5 bases). Trimming left V 0 bases short and J 2 bases short, with 7 bases between. This CDR3 is 14 amino acids long. The V gene's germline CDR1 is ENHRY and CDR2 SYGVKD. The CDR3 bases are TGTGCCATCAGTGAGTCGCGGGGGAACTATGGCTACACCTTC. Translation gives CAISESRGNYGYTF.

The V and J genes are TRBV6-5 and TRBJ1-6; TRBD1 matches at 9 bases. V shed 4 bases and J 9 bases; nucleotides not matched to a gene: 4. Germline CDR1 and CDR2: MNHEY and SVGAGI. The CDR3 runs 14 residues. For the CDR3, the DNA is TGTGCCAGCAGTTTAGGACAGGGGAGTTCACCCCTCCACTTT. Amino acid sequence: CASSLGQGSSPLHF.

The CDR3 DNA follows: TGTGCCAGCAGCCAAGATTTCGGGGTGGGAGAGACCCAGTACTTC. This translates into CASSQDFGVGETQYF. The chain couples TRBV3-1 (or the pseudogene TRBV3-2) to TRBJ2-5, with D perhaps matching TRBD2 (5 bases). Germline loops: CDR1 LGHDT, CDR2 YNNKEL (reference sequence). Trimming took off 0 bases at V and 4 bases at J, with 12 bases between the two ends. CDR3 length: 15 amino acids.

This chain's CDR3 is CASSPISGANVLTF. CDR3 coding DNA: TGTGCCAGCAGCCCCATCTCTGGGGCCAACGTCCTGACTTTC. The chain is built from TRBV7-3 and TRBJ2-6; D call uncertain. V gave up 5 bases and J gave up 0 bases, with 5 bases separating them. In germline, CDR1 is SGHTA, CDR2 FQGTGA. This CDR3 spans 14 amino acids.

The chain combines TRBV3-1 (or the pseudogene TRBV3-2) with TRBJ2-5; TRBD1 is a possible D gene (5 bases). The V end lost 4 bases, the J end lost 0 bases, and 12 bases lay between the germline ends. Germline lookup yields CDR1 LGHDT and CDR2 YNNKEL (reference sequence). The CDR3 length is 15 residues. The CDR3 DNA follows: TGTGCCAGCAGCCCTCAGACAGAGTACCAAGAGACCCAGTACTTC. Translation gives CASSPQTEYQETQYF.

This clone was picked up one time. The V and J genes are TRBV2 and TRBJ2-2; TRBD1 is a possible D gene (5 bases). Trimming pared 8 bases from V and 0 bases from J, leaving 13 bases between. From germline, CDR1 is SNHLY and CDR2 FYNNEI. This CDR3 comprises 15 residues. The CDR3: CASETDTSNTGELFF. The CDR3 nucleotides read TGTGCCAGCGAGACGGACACATCGAACACCGGGGAGCTGTTTTTT.

J is TRBJ1-2 and V is TRBV3-1 (or the pseudogene TRBV3-2); 8 nucleotides agree with TRBD1. J was trimmed by 8 bases and V by 1 base; bases with no gene match: 9. The CDR3 has 15 residues. CDR1 is LGHDT and CDR2 is YNNKEL in the germline V gene (reference sequence). The DNA of the CDR3 is TGTGCCAGCAGCCAAGCCTCAGGGGGCTTAATGGGCTACACCTTC. The encoded protein is CASSQASGGLMGYTF.